This T cell receptor beta chain appears in the sequencing data of a study of blood T cell repertoires in COVID-19. The overall study: Acute-phase and convalescent COVID-19 samples originated in the United States, Italy and Spain. From T cells, B-cell-depleted T cells, or PBMCs came the material, which was cDNA or gDNA.

A few counts support this clone. Under the authors' procedure: Counts of nucleated cells, estimated from reference gene primer amplification, were obtained. Data came from immunoSEQ multiplex PCR; TCRdb stores just in-frame clones and leaves some out. The V and J calls and clone size were taken over from that table, and D and trimming were inferred from the DNA. The sample has 150,000 to 200,000 clones; approximately 86% are singletons. The origin of this receptor is a man aged 65 to 85 with acute or convalescent COVID-19. The source material was peripheral blood.

CDR3 bases: TGTGCCAGCAGCGCCGACAGTTTCGGCTACACCTTC. It specifies CASSADSFGYTF. V gene TRBV2 combines with J gene TRBJ1-2; the D gene is possibly TRBD1 (5 bases). This CDR3 region has 12 residues. The V end lost 6 bases, the J end lost 8 bases, and 13 bases lay between the germline ends. The germline V gene has CDR1 SNHLY and CDR2 FYNNEI.